This T cell receptor (beta chain) emerged from a study of T cell responses to AZD1222 COVID-19 vaccine. Germline CDR1 SGHRS, CDR2 YFSETQ. This CDR3 region has 14 residues. V dropped 2 bases and J dropped 8 bases, with 13 bases sitting between them. Data came from immunoSEQ multiplex PCR; TCRdb stores just in-frame clones and leaves some out. The table lists under 70,000 clones, approximately 80% of them singletons. Here the sequenced sample was peripheral blood, taken on day 0 of AZD1222 vaccination. This receptor was obtained from an adult in good health. The rearrangement links TRBV5-1 to TRBJ1-4; D gene ambiguous. In DNA, the CDR3 is TGCGCCAGCAGCTTCAGCGGGGTAGACGAAAAACTGTTTTTT. It specifies CASSFSGVDEKLFF.